This T cell receptor (beta chain) was captured in a study of blood T cells in healthy people across ages. Study-wide results and limits: The unsorted PBMCs prevented any conclusive comparison of naive versus antigen-experienced cells. Long-lived and aged donors differed, with more naive CD4+ cells and higher diversity in the long-lived.

The CDR3 extends over 12 amino acids. Per the germline V gene, CDR1 is DFQATT and CDR2 is SNEGSKA (reference sequence). PCR was performed a second time for about 7 to 11 cycles using a sample-barcoded 5' primer and a J-beta primer mix. All cDNA molecules were each tagged by a template-switch adaptor with 12 random nucleotides. TCRdb reanalysed the 5' RACE reads using MiXCR and keeps one entry per CDR3 protein. Of roughly 1.5 million distinct CDR3 sequences in the sample, 35% to 45% were seen once. About this clonotype: Its antigen is as yet unknown.

This TCR was recovered from a woman younger than 35 in good health. This chain links TRBV20-1 with TRBJ1-2, with TRBD1 as a possible D gene (6 bases). The source material was blood. Here the CDR3 reads CSAADSYYGYTF. The CDR3 DNA reads as TGCAGCGCTGCGGACAGTTACTATGGCTACACCTTC.